These 22 T cell receptor beta chains originate from one sample sequenced in a study of response to subunit inactivated influenza vaccine. TCRdb re-analysed the RT-PCR reads in MiXCR, keeping a single row per CDR3 protein. The sample lists hundreds of thousands of distinct CDR3 sequences; 12% to 15% were seen once. The source was PBMCs from blood, collected about 14 days before vaccination. The receptor source for this set is a middle-aged man who received an inactivated influenza vaccine.

The chain links TRBV4-3 to TRBJ2-3, with TRBD1 matching over 7 bases. Germline lookup yields CDR1 LGHNA and CDR2 YSLEER. The CDR3 runs to 15 residues. After removal of 0 bases from V and 6 bases from J, the junction contained 6 bases not matched to a gene. CDR3 loop: CASSQDALDRDTQYF. As DNA, the CDR3 is TGCGCCAGCAGCCAAGACGCGTTGGACAGGGATACGCAGTATTTT.

The gene calls are TRBV27 and TRBJ2-3; 10 bases line up with TRBD2. The CDR3 is made up of 17 amino acids. Germline CDR1 MNHEY, CDR2 SMNVEV (reference sequence). Trimming took 2 bases from V and 5 from J; bases not matched to a gene: 10. The CDR3 DNA reads as TGTGCCAGCAGTTTACGAGCTCTAGCGGGGGTCGGAGATACGCAGTATTTT. Residues: CASSLRALAGVGDTQYF.

This clonotype was detected only a few times. The chain has TRBV6-1 and TRBJ2-2; D is ambiguous. Trimming cost V 5 bases and J 5 bases, with 9 bases left between them. The CDR3 loop spans 13 amino acids. The germline V gene encodes CDR1 MNHNS and CDR2 SASEGT. The CDR3 spells CASSPIWTGELFF. CDR3 nucleotide sequence: TGTGCCAGCAGTCCCATCTGGACCGGGGAGCTGTTTTTT.

This clonotype came up a few times. The rearrangement uses TRBV11-2 and TRBJ1-3; D is perhaps TRBD1 (6 bases). The CDR3 spans 16 residues. Germline assignment: CDR1 SGHAT and CDR2 FQNNGV. The V and J ends lost 2 bases and 2 bases respectively, with 13 bases between them. In DNA form, the CDR3 reads TGTGCCAGCAGCTTAAGGGGGTCAGGGCCTGGAAACACCATATATTTT. Amino acid sequence: CASSLRGSGPGNTIYF. The variable domain in full, with the rest retrieved from reference TRBV11-2 and TRBJ1-3, is EAGVAQSPRYKIIEKRQSVAFWCNPISGHATLYWYQQILGQGPKLLIQFQNNGVVDDSQLPKDRFSAERLKGVDSTLKIQPAKLEDSAVYLCASSLRGSGPGNTIYFGEGSWLTVV.

This clonotype was seen a few times. The rearrangement links TRBV12-3 or TRBV12-4 to TRBJ2-7, with D possibly called TRBD1 or TRBD2 (7 bases each). The CDR3 consists of 14 residues. The germline V and J ends were trimmed by 5 bases and 4 bases, with 15 bases remaining between them. DNA for the CDR3: TGTGCCAGCAGTGCCGGCAGGGGGGGATACGAGCAGTACTTC. It translates to CASSAGRGGYEQYF.

Ten or more counts support this clonotype. This sequence joins TRBV6-2 or TRBV6-3 and TRBJ2-5; D not resolved. V was trimmed by 5 bases and J by 4 bases, leaving 8 bases between them. The germline V gene encodes CDR1 MNHEY and CDR2 SVGEGT. This CDR3 region has 12 residues. The CDR3 DNA is TGTGCCAGCAGTCCTTGGGGAGAGACCCAGTACTTC. Its translation: CASSPWGETQYF.

This clonotype has more than one count but fewer than ten. The chain carries TRBV5-1 and TRBJ2-1; 8 nucleotides align to TRBD2. Germline loops: CDR1 SGHRS, CDR2 YFSETQ. The V gene end was trimmed by 0 bases and the J gene end by 0 bases; junction bases not matched to a gene: 17. The CDR3 is 21 residues long. Here the CDR3 DNA reads TGCGCCAGCAGCTTGGAGTTTTTTGGGTTACTAGCGGATAGCTCCTACAATGAGCAGTTCTTC. This sequence encodes CASSLEFFGLLADSSYNEQFF.

This clonotype has a count of ten or more. The gene calls are TRBV3-1 and TRBJ2-1, with D possibly matching TRBD1 (6 bases). V was pared by 5 bases and J by 1 base, with 12 bases between. The CDR3 extends over 15 amino acids. Per the germline V gene, CDR1 is LGHDT and CDR2 is YNNKEL (reference sequence). In nucleotides, the CDR3 is TGTGCCAGCAGCAAATCTAGGGGGTCCTACAATGAGCAGTTCTTC. Translating gives CASSKSRGSYNEQFF.

This clonotype came up many times. The chain is built from TRBV12-3 or TRBV12-4 and TRBJ1-2, with D hard to call. CDR3 size: 14 residues. Trimming took 3 bases from V and 0 from J, leaving 8 bases between them. The chain's CDR3 is CASSFLGSNYGYTF. The CDR3 DNA reads as TGTGCCAGCAGTTTTCTGGGATCTAACTATGGCTACACCTTC.

A few counts support this clonotype. The chain is built from TRBV28 and TRBJ2-2; tentatively, D is TRBD1 or TRBD2 (5 bases each). The CDR3 loop spans 16 amino acids. CDR1 is MDHEN and CDR2 is SYDVKM in the germline V gene. V shed 4 bases and J shed 6 bases, with 18 bases lying between them. CDR3 coding DNA: TGTGCCAGCAGTTCCTGGGGCCTGAGCGGTCCCGGGGAGCTGTTTTTT. Encoded protein: CASSSWGLSGPGELFF.

The J gene is TRBJ2-7, the V gene TRBV3-1; 10 nucleotides match TRBD2. Germline-derived CDR1 and CDR2 are LGHDT and YNNKEL (reference sequence). The ends lost 6 bases at V and 3 bases at J; junction bases unmatched: 8. The CDR3 totals 15 residues. The CDR3 region has the DNA TGTGCCAGCAGACGTAGCGGGGGGAAGCACTACGAGCAGTACTTC. It specifies CASRRSGGKHYEQYF.

This chain joins TRBV29-1 and TRBJ2-3; D gene uncertain. The V end was cut by 5 bases, the J end by 4 bases, with 7 bases between. The CDR3 has 11 residues. From germline, CDR1 is SQVTM and CDR2 ANQGSEA. Here the CDR3 reads CSVRTADTQYF. CDR3 bases: TGCAGCGTTCGAACGGCAGATACGCAGTATTTT.

This clonotype was seen ten or more times. The chain links TRBV12-3 or TRBV12-4 to TRBJ2-7; 15 positions match TRBD2. The length of the CDR3 is 14 residues. The J segment lost 12 bases and the V segment lost 4 bases, leaving 7 bases of the junction unmatched. The CDR3 loop reads CASSSMGLAGGLYF. The DNA for the CDR3 is TGTGCCAGCAGTTCCATGGGACTAGCGGGAGGCCTGTACTTC.

The V and J genes are TRBV7-2 and TRBJ2-5; 13 bases match TRBD2. Germline CDR1 SGHTA, CDR2 FQGNSA. CDR3 length: 16 residues. J gave up 4 bases and V 4 bases, and 6 bases lay outside the gene matches. Here the CDR3 DNA reads TGTGCCAGCAGCTCCAGGACTAGCGGGAGCGTAGAGACCCAGTACTTC. Translated, it gives CASSSRTSGSVETQYF. Combining the CDR3 with reference TRBV7-2 and TRBJ2-5 gives the whole variable domain GAGVSQSPSNKVTEKGKDVELRCDPISGHTALYWYRQSLGQGLEFLIYFQGNSAPDKSGLPSDRFSAERTGGSVSTLTIQRTQQEDSAVYLCASSSRTSGSVETQYFGPGTRLLVL.

This clonotype was counted many times. The V gene is TRBV4-3, the J gene TRBJ2-4, with D possibly matching TRBD1 (5 bases). Germline CDR1 LGHNA, CDR2 YSLEER. This CDR3 has 16 residues. V gave up 1 base and J gave up 0 bases, with 10 bases separating them. CDR3 amino acids: CASSQGGRAAKNIQYF. CDR3 coding DNA: TGCGCCAGCAGCCAAGGGGGCAGAGCAGCCAAAAACATTCAGTACTTC.

This clonotype has just a few counts. V gene TRBV6-1 combines with J gene TRBJ1-2; possible D gene TRBD1, 5 bases. Germline values: CDR1 MNHNS, CDR2 SASEGT. This CDR3 is 14 amino acids long. The ends were cut back, 6 bases at V and 4 bases at J, with 15 bases in the middle. CDR3 sequence (DNA): TGTGCCAGCAGCCCCGTCGGGGACGGCTATGGCTACACCTTC. It yields the protein CASSPVGDGYGYTF.

This clonotype was recorded a few times. This chain joins TRBV12-3 or TRBV12-4 and TRBJ2-7, with TRBD1 as a possible D gene (5 bases). This CDR3 has 13 amino acids. The ends were cut back, 5 bases at V and 4 bases at J, with 12 bases in the middle. The CDR3 DNA reads TGTGCCAGCAGTACATTAGACAGTTACGAGCAGTACTTC. Protein product: CASSTLDSYEQYF.

In this sample, this clonotype turned up many times. This chain connects TRBV18 to TRBJ1-1, with unresolved D. Germline V lookup: CDR1 KGHSH, CDR2 LQKENI. The CDR3 is made up of 14 amino acids. The V gene lost 2 bases and the J gene lost 0 bases, with 7 bases spanning the gap. The chain's CDR3 is CASSPKNMNTEAFF. CDR3 coding DNA: TGTGCCAGCTCACCAAAGAACATGAACACTGAAGCTTTCTTT.

J is TRBJ1-5 and V is TRBV7-6; TRBD1 matches at 7 bases. V was clipped by 5 bases and J by 6 bases; unmatched bases: 10. The CDR3 has 15 residues. Per germline, CDR1 SGHVS and CDR2 FNYEAQ. For the CDR3, the DNA is TGTGCCAGCAGCATAGGTAGGGGGCTAGGTCAGCCCCAGCATTTT. Its protein is CASSIGRGLGQPQHF.

This clonotype was found many times. Germline is not matched at one junction end, which may reflect a read error. The rearrangement uses TRBV12-3 or TRBV12-4 and TRBJ1-5; D ambiguous. The CDR3 covers 13 residues. The CDR3 nucleotides are TGTGCCAGCAACCCCGGTCGGGATCAACCCCAGCATTTT. Translating gives CASNPGRDQPQHF.

The chain recombines TRBV7-3 with TRBJ1-6; 11 positions match TRBD1. The CDR3 is 15 residues long. Germline assignment: CDR1 SGHTA and CDR2 FQGTGA. J gave up 8 bases and V 3 bases, and 3 bases lay outside the gene matches. CDR3 region: CASSLGTGGDSPLHF. In nucleotides, the CDR3 is TGTGCCAGCAGCTTGGGGACAGGGGGAGATTCACCCCTCCACTTT.

The CDR3 coding sequence is TGTGCCAGCAGCTCGGGACAGCGCAATGAGCAGTTCTTC. It translates to CASSSGQRNEQFF. The chain carries TRBV7-9 and TRBJ2-1; 7 bases agree with TRBD1. The germline V gene has CDR1 SEHNR and CDR2 FQNEAQ (reference sequence). The length of the CDR3 is 13 residues. Trimming took 4 bases from V and 6 from J; bases not matched to a gene: 3.